This T cell receptor (beta chain) was profiled in a study of T-cell memory formation after mild COVID-19. Broader study findings: Clones contracting day 15 to 85 were balanced CD4/CD8; later expanders leaned CD4+. In pre-infection memory, a portion of responding clones appeared, which suggested that cross-reactive memory joined. SARS-CoV-2 specificity of second-wave clones peaking day 37 was unconfirmed.

This CDR3 is 14 amino acids long. Trimming shortened V by 5 bases and J by 5 bases, and 15 bases separated the two germline ends. Germline V gene lookup returns CDR1 SEHNR and CDR2 FQNEAQ (reference sequence). MiXCR was run by TCRdb on the 5' RACE reads, yielding one entry per CDR3 protein. The sample records about 470,000 distinct CDR3 sequences, about 20% being singletons. Regarding this clonotype: What it binds is unknown.

This TCR was sampled from an adult woman who had mild COVID-19 (a few samples of this study predate the infection). Cell type and time point are not known. This chain joins TRBV7-9 and TRBJ1-2, with D unclear. Material: PBMCs or a T cell subset sorted from them (not recorded which). The CDR3 spells CASSPDGVRYGYTF. CDR3 DNA: TGTGCCAGCAGCCCCGACGGGGTTCGGTATGGCTACACCTTC. The entire variable domain, with the rest obtained from reference TRBV7-9 and TRBJ1-2, is as follows: DTGVSQNPRHKITKRGQNVTFRCDPISEHNRLYWYRQTLGQGPEFLTYFQNEAQLEKSRLLSDRFSAERPKGSFSTLEIQRTEQGDSAMYLCASSPDGVRYGYTFGSGTRLTVV.